The 21 T cell receptor beta chains below were found in one sample sequenced in a study of shared clonotypes between healthy human individuals. Naive CD8 cells lacked CD45RO, underwent positive selection for CCR7 and left out terminally differentiated effector memory CD45RA+ cells. Generated by immunoSEQ multiplex PCR, the TCRdb table keeps only in-frame clones and is missing some. Of roughly 1,800,000 clones in the sample, approximately 95% were seen once. Material for sequencing was naive CD8+ T cells sorted from blood. The receptors derive from a man in his late teens or twenties in good health.

The chain uses TRBV15 and TRBJ2-7; 10 bases fit TRBD1. CDR1 LNHNV and CDR2 YYDKDF come from the germline V gene (reference sequence). V dropped 4 bases and J dropped 5; count of bases not matched to a gene: 8. The CDR3 is made up of 15 amino acids. For the CDR3, the DNA is TGTGCCACCAGCAAACTCCGGGACAGGGGCCACGAGCAGTACTTC. Its protein product is CATSKLRDRGHEQYF.

Here the CDR3 reads CASSSGTLLYGYTF. CDR3 sequence (DNA): TGTGCCAGCAGCTCAGGGACACTTCTCTATGGCTACACCTTC. The chain recombines TRBV13 with TRBJ1-2, with D maybe TRBD1 (6 bases). Germline V gene sequence: CDR1 PRHDT, CDR2 FYEKMQ (reference sequence). The length of the CDR3 is 14 residues. Trimming took off 4 bases at V and 4 bases at J, with 13 bases between the two ends. Together with reference TRBV13 and TRBJ1-2, the CDR3 gives the full variable domain: AAGVIQSPRHLIKEKRETATLKCYPIPRHDTVYWYQQGPGQDPQFLISFYEKMQSDKGSIPDRFSAQQFSDYHSELNMSSLELGDSALYFCASSSGTLLYGYTFGSGTRLTVV.

The chain recombines TRBV11-2 with TRBJ1-2, with 9 bases lining up with TRBD1. The junction had 6 bases not matched to a gene; V was cut back by 6 bases and J by 4 bases. The CDR3 is made up of 14 amino acids. Per the germline V gene, CDR1 is SGHAT and CDR2 is FQNNGV. The CDR3 spells CASSLQTGGYGYTF. CDR3 coding DNA: TGTGCCAGCAGTTTACAGACAGGGGGCTATGGCTACACCTTC.

The rearrangement uses TRBV25-1 and TRBJ2-5, with TRBD2 matching 7 bases. V was pared by 7 bases and J by 2 bases, with 10 bases of the junction left unmatched. This CDR3 has 15 residues. The germline gives CDR1 MGHDK, CDR2 SYGVNS. The CDR3 reads CASKPGGDGQETQYF. The CDR3 DNA reads TGTGCCAGCAAACCTGGGGGGGACGGGCAAGAGACCCAGTACTTC.

Regarding this clone: Other DNA sequences in this sample translate to the same CDR3. The chain couples TRBV2 to TRBJ2-7; D unclear. V lost 3 bases to trimming and J lost 4 bases, with 4 bases between them. The CDR3 consists of 11 residues. In germline, CDR1 is SNHLY, CDR2 FYNNEI. CDR3 sequence: CASSDYYEQYF. The CDR3 DNA sequence: TGTGCCAGCAGTGACTATTACGAGCAGTACTTC.

In regard to this clone: Other DNA sequences from this sample encode an identical CDR3 as well. The chain has TRBV4-3 and TRBJ1-5; D uncertain. This CDR3 contains 15 residues. The germline V gene encodes CDR1 LGHNA and CDR2 YSLEER. Between the trimmed V and J ends, which lost 1 base and 1 base, there was a span of 8 bases. CDR3: CASSQVLDSNQPQHF. The CDR3 DNA follows: TGCGCCAGCAGCCAAGTCCTGGACAGCAATCAGCCCCAGCATTTT.

The chain carries TRBV13 and TRBJ2-7; 7 bases align to TRBD1. V lost 4 bases, J lost 5 bases, and 14 bases stayed unmatched. CDR3 length equals 16 residues. Germline-derived CDR1 and CDR2 are PRHDT and FYEKMQ (reference sequence). CDR3 coding DNA: TGTGCCAGCAGCTACTCCGCCGACAGGGATATTAACGAGCAGTACTTC. This codes for CASSYSADRDINEQYF.

In the case of this clone: This sample also contains other DNA sequences that code for the same CDR3. The J gene is TRBJ2-7, the V gene TRBV4-1; 9 bases are a match to TRBD1. The CDR3 consists of 15 residues. J lost 3 bases, V lost 1 base, and 4 bases had no gene match. Germline V gene data show CDR1 as MGHRA and CDR2 as YSYEKL. The CDR3 region has the DNA TGCGCCAGCAGCCAAGGACAGGGGGAAGGCTACGAGCAGTACTTC. Translating it yields CASSQGQGEGYEQYF.

The rearrangement joins TRBV27 to TRBJ2-7; 7 bases match TRBD2. CDR3 length equals 17 residues. Looked up from germline, CDR1 is MNHEY and CDR2 is SMNVEV (reference sequence). Unmatched junction bases numbered 11, after V lost 0 bases and J lost 3 bases. The CDR3 nucleotides read TGTGCCAGCAGTTTATCCCCCGGACTAGTTAATGTCTACGAGCAGTACTTC. It specifies CASSLSPGLVNVYEQYF.

The chain has TRBV5-1 and TRBJ2-5; no firm D call. The CDR3 runs 16 residues. The germline gives CDR1 SGHRS, CDR2 YFSETQ. V was shortened by 0 bases and J by 1 base, with 13 bases between the two germline ends. CDR3 in amino acids: CASSLVGLLSQETQYF. As DNA, the CDR3 is TGCGCCAGCAGCTTGGTAGGTCTACTGAGCCAAGAGACCCAGTACTTC.

The chain is built from TRBV5-4 and TRBJ1-2; the match to TRBD1 covers 10 bases. Trimming cost V 7 bases and J 2 bases; bases outside gene matches: 5. This CDR3 region has 14 residues. The germline V gene encodes CDR1 SGHNT and CDR2 YYREEE (reference sequence). The CDR3 bases are TGTGCCAGCCGCCGGACAGGGGGGAACTATGGCTACACCTTC. Translation: CASRRTGGNYGYTF.

The chain carries TRBV4-1 and TRBJ2-2; D uncertain. CDR3 size: 17 residues. V was cut by 0 bases and J by 2 bases, with 13 bases left in between. From germline, CDR1 is MGHRA and CDR2 YSYEKL. The CDR3 region is CASSQDFETENTGELFF. The CDR3 DNA reads TGCGCCAGCAGCCAAGATTTTGAGACGGAAAACACCGGGGAGCTGTTTTTT.

The V call is TRBV29-1, the J call TRBJ1-1; no firm D call. The CDR3 extends over 12 amino acids. Germline V gene sequence: CDR1 SQVTM, CDR2 ANQGSEA. Trimming took 4 bases from V and 1 from J, leaving 7 bases between them. The CDR3 protein is CSVVRQNTEAFF. The CDR3 nucleotides read TGCAGCGTTGTGCGACAGAACACTGAAGCTTTCTTT.

This chain links TRBV4-1 with TRBJ1-3, with D unclear. Between the trimmed V and J ends, which lost 0 bases and 7 bases, there was a span of 13 bases. This CDR3 has 15 residues. Germline CDR1 MGHRA, CDR2 YSYEKL. The CDR3 loop reads CASSQDQTSWNTIYF. The CDR3 region has the DNA TGCGCCAGCAGCCAAGATCAAACGTCCTGGAACACCATATATTTT.

CDR3 residues: CASSYKTSGSIYEQYF. As DNA, the CDR3 is TGTGCCAGCAGCTACAAGACTAGCGGGAGTATCTACGAGCAGTACTTC. The chain combines TRBV7-9 with TRBJ2-7; 12 positions match TRBD2. There are 16 residues in the CDR3. Per germline, CDR1 SEHNR and CDR2 FQNEAQ (reference sequence). Germline trimming cut 4 bases from V and 3 bases from J; bases unmatched to any gene: 7.

This clone has just one count. This chain connects TRBV7-6 to TRBJ2-7; 10 nucleotides line up with TRBD2. CDR3 length: 15 residues. Trimming at V came to 5 bases and at J to 4 bases, leaving 8 bases not matched to a gene. CDR1 is SGHVS, CDR2 FNYEAQ, per germline. CDR3 nucleotide sequence: TGTGCCAGCAGCCAATGGCTAGCGGGAGAATACGAGCAGTACTTC. Its translation is CASSQWLAGEYEQYF.

Notes on this clone: Other nucleotide sequences in the sample specify the same CDR3. V usage is TRBV7-9 and J usage is TRBJ2-7; D might be TRBD2 (5 bases). Trimming took 5 bases from V and 5 from J, leaving 7 bases between them. The germline CDR1 and CDR2 sequences are SEHNR and FQNEAQ (reference sequence). CDR3 size: 11 residues. The chain's CDR3 is CASSPGDEQYF. CDR3 DNA: TGTGCCAGCAGCCCCGGGGACGAGCAGTACTTC.

V gene TRBV7-9 combines with J gene TRBJ2-1, with 13 nucleotides matching TRBD2. Germline V gene lookup returns CDR1 SEHNR and CDR2 FQNEAQ (reference sequence). V lost 5 bases and J lost 7; bases outside the gene matches: 5. The CDR3 consists of 15 residues. The CDR3 DNA reads TGTGCCAGCAGCAACGGACTAGCGGGGGAGAATGAGCAGTTCTTC. It translates to CASSNGLAGENEQFF.

The chain recombines TRBV27 with TRBJ2-7, with TRBD1 matching 9 bases. Trimming cost V 5 bases and J 3 bases; bases outside gene matches: 11. The CDR3 is 16 residues long. The germline CDR1 and CDR2 sequences are MNHEY and SMNVEV (reference sequence). CDR3 coding DNA: TGTGCCAGCAGTGAAGCAACCGGGACAGGGATCTACGAGCAGTACTTC. Translating it yields CASSEATGTGIYEQYF.

A note on this clone: Other DNA sequences in this sample translate to the same CDR3. The gene calls are TRBV29-1 and TRBJ2-2; D is perhaps TRBD1 or TRBD2 (5 bases each). With 3 bases removed from V and 5 bases from J, the gap between germline ends came to 7 bases. This CDR3 has 12 residues. CDR1 is SQVTM and CDR2 is ANQGSEA in the germline V gene. The CDR3 reads CSVERGTGELFF. The CDR3 bases are TGCAGCGTTGAGAGGGGTACCGGGGAGCTGTTTTTT.

The chain carries TRBV7-9 and TRBJ2-7; TRBD2 matches at 7 bases. V lost 3 bases and J lost 3; bases outside the gene matches: 11. From germline, CDR1 is SEHNR and CDR2 FQNEAQ (reference sequence). This CDR3 region has 16 residues. Here the CDR3 reads CASSFSGGGSFYEQYF. The CDR3 coding sequence is TGTGCCAGCAGCTTCTCGGGAGGAGGGTCGTTCTACGAGCAGTACTTC.